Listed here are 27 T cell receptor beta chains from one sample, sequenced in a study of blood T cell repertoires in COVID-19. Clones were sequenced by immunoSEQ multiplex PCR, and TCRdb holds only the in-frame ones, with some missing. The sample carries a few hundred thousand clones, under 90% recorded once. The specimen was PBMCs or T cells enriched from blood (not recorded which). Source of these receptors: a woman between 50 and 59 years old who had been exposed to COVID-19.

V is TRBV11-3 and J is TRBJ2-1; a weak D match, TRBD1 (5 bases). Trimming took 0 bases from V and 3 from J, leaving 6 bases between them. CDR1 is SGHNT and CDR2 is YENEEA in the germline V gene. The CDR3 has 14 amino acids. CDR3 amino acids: CASSLDQGYNEQFF. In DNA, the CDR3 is TGTGCCAGCAGCTTAGATCAGGGCTACAATGAGCAGTTCTTC.

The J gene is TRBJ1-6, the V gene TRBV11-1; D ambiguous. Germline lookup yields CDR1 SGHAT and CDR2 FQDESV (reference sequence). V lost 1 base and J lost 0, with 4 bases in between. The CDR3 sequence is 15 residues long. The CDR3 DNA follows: TGTGCCAGCAGCTTAGGCAGCTCCTATAATTCACCCCTCCACTTT. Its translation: CASSLGSSYNSPLHF.

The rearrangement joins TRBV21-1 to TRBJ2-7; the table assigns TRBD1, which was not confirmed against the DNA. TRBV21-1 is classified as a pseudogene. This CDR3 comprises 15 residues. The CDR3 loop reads CASSPGQAKAYEQYF. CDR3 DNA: TGTGCCAGCAGCCCTGGACAGGCTAAGGCCTACGAGCAGTACTTC.

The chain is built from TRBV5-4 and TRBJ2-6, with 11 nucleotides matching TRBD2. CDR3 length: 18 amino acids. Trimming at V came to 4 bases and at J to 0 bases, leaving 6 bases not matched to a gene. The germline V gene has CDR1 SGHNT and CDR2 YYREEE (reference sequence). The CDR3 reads CASSAGTSGNSGANVLTF. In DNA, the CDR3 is TGTGCCAGCAGCGCCGGGACTAGCGGTAACTCTGGGGCCAACGTCCTGACTTTC.

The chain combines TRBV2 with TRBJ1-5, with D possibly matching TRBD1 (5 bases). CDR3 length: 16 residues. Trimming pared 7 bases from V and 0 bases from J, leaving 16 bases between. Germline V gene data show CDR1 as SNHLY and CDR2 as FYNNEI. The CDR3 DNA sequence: TGTGCCAGCAAACAACGACAGAGCTATAGCAATCAGCCCCAGCATTTT. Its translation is CASKQRQSYSNQPQHF.

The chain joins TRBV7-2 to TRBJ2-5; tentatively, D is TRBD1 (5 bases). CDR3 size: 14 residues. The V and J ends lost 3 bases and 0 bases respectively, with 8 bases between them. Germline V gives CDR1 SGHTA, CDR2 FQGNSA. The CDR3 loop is CASSLAGNQETQYF. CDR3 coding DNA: TGTGCCAGCAGCTTGGCAGGGAACCAAGAGACCCAGTACTTC.

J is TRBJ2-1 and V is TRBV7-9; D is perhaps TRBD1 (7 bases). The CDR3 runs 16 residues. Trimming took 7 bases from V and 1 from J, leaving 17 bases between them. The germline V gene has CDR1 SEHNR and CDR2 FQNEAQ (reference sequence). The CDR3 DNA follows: TGTGCCAGCATCCATTCCCAGGGGGGATCCTACAATGAGCAGTTCTTC. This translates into CASIHSQGGSYNEQFF.

CDR3 nucleotide sequence: TGTGCCAGCAGCCCGAGAGGGGGCGCGGTTCTGGGCACTGAAGCTTTCTTT. It codes for CASSPRGGAVLGTEAFF. The chain links TRBV5-4 to TRBJ1-1, with 7 bases lining up with TRBD1. Germline values: CDR1 SGHNT, CDR2 YYREEE (reference sequence). There are 17 residues in the CDR3. V trimming: 4 bases; J trimming: 4 bases; junction bases outside the gene matches: 16.

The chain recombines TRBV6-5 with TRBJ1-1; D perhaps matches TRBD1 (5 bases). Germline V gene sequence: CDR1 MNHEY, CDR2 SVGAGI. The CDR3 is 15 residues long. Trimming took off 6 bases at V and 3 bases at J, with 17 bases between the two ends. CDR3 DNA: TGTGCCAGCAGATATAGGCAGTCGGGGGACACTGAAGCTTTCTTT. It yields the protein CASRYRQSGDTEAFF.

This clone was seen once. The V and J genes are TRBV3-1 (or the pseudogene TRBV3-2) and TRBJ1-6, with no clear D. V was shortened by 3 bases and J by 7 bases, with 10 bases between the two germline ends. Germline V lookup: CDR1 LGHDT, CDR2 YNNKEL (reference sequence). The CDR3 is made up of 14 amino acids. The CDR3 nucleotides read TGTGCCAGCAGCCAGGCCCAGCGAAATTCACCCCTCCACTTT. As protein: CASSQAQRNSPLHF.

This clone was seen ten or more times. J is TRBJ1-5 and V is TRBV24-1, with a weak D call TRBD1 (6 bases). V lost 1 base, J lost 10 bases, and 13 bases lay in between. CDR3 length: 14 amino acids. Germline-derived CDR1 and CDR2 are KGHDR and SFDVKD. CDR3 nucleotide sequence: TGTGCCACCAGTGATTTTGAAAGGGACACACCCCAGCATTTT. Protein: CATSDFERDTPQHF.

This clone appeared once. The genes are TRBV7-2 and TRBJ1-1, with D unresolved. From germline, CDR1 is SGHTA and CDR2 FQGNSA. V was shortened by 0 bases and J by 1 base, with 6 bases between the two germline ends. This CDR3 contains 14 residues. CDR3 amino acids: CASSLALANTEAFF. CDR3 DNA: TGTGCCAGCAGCTTAGCGTTGGCGAACACTGAAGCTTTCTTT. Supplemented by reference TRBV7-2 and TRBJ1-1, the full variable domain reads GAGVSQSPSNKVTEKGKDVELRCDPISGHTALYWYRQSLGQGLEFLIYFQGNSAPDKSGLPSDRFSAERTGGSVSTLTIQRTQQEDSAVYLCASSLALANTEAFFGQGTRLTVV.

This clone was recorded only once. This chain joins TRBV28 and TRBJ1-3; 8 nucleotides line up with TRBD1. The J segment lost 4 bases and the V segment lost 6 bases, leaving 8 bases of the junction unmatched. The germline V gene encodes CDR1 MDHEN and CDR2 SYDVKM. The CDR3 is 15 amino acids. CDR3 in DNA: TGTGCCAGCAGCTTGCGAGGGACAGGAGGAAACACCATATATTTT. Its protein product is CASSLRGTGGNTIYF.

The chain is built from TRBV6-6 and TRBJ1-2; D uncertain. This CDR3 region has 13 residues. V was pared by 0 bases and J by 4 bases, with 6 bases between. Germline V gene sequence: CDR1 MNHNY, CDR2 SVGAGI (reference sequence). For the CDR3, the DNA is TGTGCCAGCAGTTACTCCCAGGCCTATGGCTACACCTTC. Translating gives CASSYSQAYGYTF.

CDR3 residues: CASSLARTSGSTDTQYF. In nucleotides, the CDR3 is TGCGCCAGCAGCTTGGCTCGGACTAGCGGCTCCACAGATACGCAGTATTTT. The chain links TRBV5-1 to TRBJ2-3; 10 bases line up with TRBD2. Trimming removed 0 bases from V and 2 bases from J; junction bases left unmatched: 6. CDR1 is SGHRS and CDR2 is YFSETQ in the germline V gene. CDR3 length equals 17 residues.

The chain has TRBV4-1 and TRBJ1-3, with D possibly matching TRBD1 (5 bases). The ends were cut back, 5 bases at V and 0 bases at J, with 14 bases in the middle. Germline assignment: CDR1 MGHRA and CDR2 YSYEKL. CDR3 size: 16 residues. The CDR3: CASSKGYPASGNTIYF. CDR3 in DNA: TGCGCCAGCAGCAAGGGGTACCCGGCCTCTGGAAACACCATATATTTT.

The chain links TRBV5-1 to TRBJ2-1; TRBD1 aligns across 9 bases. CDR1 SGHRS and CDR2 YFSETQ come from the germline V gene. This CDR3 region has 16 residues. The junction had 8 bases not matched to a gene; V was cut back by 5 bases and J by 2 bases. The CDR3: CASSKGTGNPYNEQFF. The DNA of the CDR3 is TGCGCCAGCAGTAAAGGGACAGGGAACCCCTACAATGAGCAGTTCTTC.

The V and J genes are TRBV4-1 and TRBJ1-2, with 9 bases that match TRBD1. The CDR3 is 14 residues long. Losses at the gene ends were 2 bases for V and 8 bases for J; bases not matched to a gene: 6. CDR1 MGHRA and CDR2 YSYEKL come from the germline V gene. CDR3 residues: CASSQLTGGQGYTF. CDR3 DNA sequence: TGCGCCAGCAGCCAACTAACAGGGGGCCAAGGCTACACCTTC.

CDR3 residues: CASSQTTRGAQHF. Here the CDR3 DNA reads TGTGCCAGCAGCCAAACAACCCGGGGAGCCCAGCATTTT. The chain combines TRBV3-1 (or the pseudogene TRBV3-2) with TRBJ1-5, with D unclear. This CDR3 spans 13 amino acids. V lost 2 bases and J 11 bases, leaving 13 bases between the germline ends. Germline lookup yields CDR1 LGHDT and CDR2 YNNKEL (reference sequence).

Here the CDR3 DNA reads TGTGCCAGCTCACCACTGAGGAGCACAGATACGCAGTATTTT. Amino acids: CASSPLRSTDTQYF. The J gene is TRBJ2-3, the V gene TRBV18; D remains unclear. The length of the CDR3 is 14 residues. Germline values: CDR1 KGHSH, CDR2 LQKENI. Trimming took 1 base from V and 0 from J, leaving 5 bases between them.

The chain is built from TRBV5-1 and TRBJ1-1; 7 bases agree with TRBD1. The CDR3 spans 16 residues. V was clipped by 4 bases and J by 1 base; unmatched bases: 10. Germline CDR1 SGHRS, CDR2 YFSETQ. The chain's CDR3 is CASSPRGGRWNTEAFF. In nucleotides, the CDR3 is TGCGCCAGCAGCCCACGAGGGGGCCGGTGGAACACTGAAGCTTTCTTT. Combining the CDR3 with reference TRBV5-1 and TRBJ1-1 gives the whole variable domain KAGVTQTPRYLIKTRGQQVTLSCSPISGHRSVSWYQQTPGQGLQFLFEYFSETQRNKGNFPGRFSGRQFSNSRSEMNVSTLELGDSALYLCASSPRGGRWNTEAFFGQGTRLTVV.

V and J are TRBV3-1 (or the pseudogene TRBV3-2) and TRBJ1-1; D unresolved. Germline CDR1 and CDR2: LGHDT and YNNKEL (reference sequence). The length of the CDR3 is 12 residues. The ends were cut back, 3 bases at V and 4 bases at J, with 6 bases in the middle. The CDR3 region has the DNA TGTGCCAGCAGCCAGGAGGCCACTGAAGCTTTCTTT. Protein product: CASSQEATEAFF.

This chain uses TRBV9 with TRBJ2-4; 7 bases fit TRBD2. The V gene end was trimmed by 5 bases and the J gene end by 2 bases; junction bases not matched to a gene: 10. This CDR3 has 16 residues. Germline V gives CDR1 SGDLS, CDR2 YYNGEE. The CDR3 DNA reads TGTGCCAGCAGTTCTGACGGGGGGTGGCCCAAAAACATTCAGTACTTC. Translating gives CASSSDGGWPKNIQYF.

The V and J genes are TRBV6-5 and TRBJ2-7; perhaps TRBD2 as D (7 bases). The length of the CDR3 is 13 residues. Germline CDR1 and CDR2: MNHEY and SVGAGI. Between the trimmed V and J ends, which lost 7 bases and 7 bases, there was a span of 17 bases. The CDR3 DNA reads TGTGCCAGCACCCCCGGGGGGCAGGAAGAGCAGTACTTC. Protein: CASTPGGQEEQYF.

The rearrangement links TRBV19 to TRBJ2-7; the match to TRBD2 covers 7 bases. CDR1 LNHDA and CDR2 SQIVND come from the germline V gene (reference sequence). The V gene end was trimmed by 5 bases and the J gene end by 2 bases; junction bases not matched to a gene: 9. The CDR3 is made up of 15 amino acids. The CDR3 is CASSASSGFPYEQYF. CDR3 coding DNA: TGTGCCAGTAGTGCCTCTAGCGGTTTTCCCTACGAGCAGTACTTC. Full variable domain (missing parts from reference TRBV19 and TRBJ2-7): DGGITQSPKYLFRKEGQNVTLSCEQNLNHDAMYWYRQDPGQGLRLIYYSQIVNDFQKGDIAEGYSVSREKKESFPLTVTSAQKNPTAFYLCASSASSGFPYEQYFGPGTRLTVT.

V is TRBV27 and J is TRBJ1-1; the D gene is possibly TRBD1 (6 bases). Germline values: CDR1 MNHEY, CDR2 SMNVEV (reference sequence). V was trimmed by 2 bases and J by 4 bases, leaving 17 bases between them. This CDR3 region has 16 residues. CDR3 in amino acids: CASSLASGVFGTEAFF. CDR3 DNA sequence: TGTGCCAGCAGTTTAGCTTCAGGGGTGTTTGGCACTGAAGCTTTCTTT.

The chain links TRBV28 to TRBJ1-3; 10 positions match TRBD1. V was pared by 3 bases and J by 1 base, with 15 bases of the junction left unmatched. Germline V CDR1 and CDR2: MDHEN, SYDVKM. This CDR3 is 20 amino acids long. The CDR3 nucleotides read TGTGCCAGCAGTTTTCCCGTGACAGGGGGCGCCTTATGGTCTGGAAACACCATATATTTT. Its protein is CASSFPVTGGALWSGNTIYF.